This entry lists 14 T cell receptor beta chains sequenced from one sample in a study of PD-L1 blockade in urothelial cancer. The data were produced by immunoSEQ multiplex PCR, yet TCRdb's version contains in-frame clones alone and is incomplete. The table lists 70,000 or so clones, roughly nine tenths of them singletons, with about 3.2% in the top ten. Specimen: PBMCs, collected around atezolizumab (anti-PD-L1) treatment. These receptors were collected from a man aged 55 to 70 with urothelial cancer.

This clone was seen once. J is TRBJ2-1 and V is TRBV5-1; possibly TRBD2 for D (8 bases). Between the trimmed V and J ends, which lost 3 bases and 5 bases, there was a span of 18 bases. This CDR3 region has 16 residues. Looked up from germline, CDR1 is SGHRS and CDR2 is YFSETQ. This CDR3 reads CASSSRGAGGNNEQFF. The CDR3 DNA reads TGCGCCAGCAGCTCGCGGGGGGCAGGGGGGAACAATGAGCAGTTCTTC.

The J gene is TRBJ1-2, the V gene TRBV10-1; perhaps TRBD1 as D (6 bases). Trimming took 4 bases from V and 7 from J, leaving 13 bases between them. CDR3 size: 13 residues. Germline V CDR1 and CDR2: WNHNN, SYGVQD (reference sequence). CDR3 residues: CASSGQGMRGYTF. The CDR3 DNA follows: TGCGCCAGCAGTGGTCAGGGGATGCGTGGCTACACCTTC.

The chain links TRBV28 to TRBJ2-7; TRBD1 is a possible D gene (7 bases). The CDR3 has 15 residues. V gave up 8 bases and J gave up 5 bases, with 22 bases separating them. Germline V CDR1 and CDR2: MDHEN, SYDVKM. This chain's CDR3 is CASFPVDREVDEQYF. The CDR3 DNA reads TGTGCCAGCTTCCCTGTCGACAGGGAGGTCGACGAGCAGTACTTC.

The rearrangement uses TRBV7-6 and TRBJ2-1, with D perhaps TRBD1 (6 bases). This CDR3 comprises 18 residues. Looked up from germline, CDR1 is SGHVS and CDR2 is FNYEAQ. V was trimmed by 1 base and J by 5 bases, leaving 21 bases between them. As DNA, the CDR3 is TGTGCCAGCAGCTTAGGAGCCAGGGACACTGCTTTCAACAATGAGCAGTTCTTC. This codes for CASSLGARDTAFNNEQFF.

The chain is built from TRBV6-1 and TRBJ2-2; a weak D match, TRBD2 (6 bases). The germline V and J ends were trimmed by 6 bases and 5 bases, with 13 bases remaining between them. This CDR3 is built from 14 residues. In germline, CDR1 is MNHNS, CDR2 SASEGT. The CDR3 bases are TGTGCCAGCAGGGACTACGGGGGAACCGGGGAGCTGTTTTTT. This encodes CASRDYGGTGELFF.

The rearrangement joins TRBV6-1 to TRBJ2-7; 7 bases fit TRBD1. CDR1 MNHNS and CDR2 SASEGT come from the germline V gene. The CDR3 contains 15 residues. V lost 7 bases and J lost 0; bases outside the gene matches: 9. DNA for the CDR3: TGTGCCAGCATTATCGGACAGGTGAGCTCCTACGAGCAGTACTTC. Residues: CASIIGQVSSYEQYF.

In its sample, this clone was seen once. The rearrangement uses TRBV5-1 and TRBJ1-4; D is perhaps TRBD1 (5 bases). Germline V CDR1 and CDR2: SGHRS, YFSETQ. This CDR3 region has 16 residues. Deletions cut 3 bases from V and 8 bases from J, with 20 bases between. DNA for the CDR3: TGCGCCAGCAGCTCAGGCTCGGCCAGGGAGGAAGAAAAACTGTTTTTT. Protein product: CASSSGSAREEEKLFF.

DNA of the CDR3: TGTGCCACCAGTACAACCTTGCGGGGGGCCGTAGATACGCAGTATTTT. It specifies CATSTTLRGAVDTQYF. The chain combines TRBV15 with TRBJ2-3; 8 bases fit TRBD2. CDR3 length: 16 residues. Trimming took 6 bases from V and 5 from J; bases not matched to a gene: 13. CDR1 is LNHNV and CDR2 is YYDKDF in the germline V gene (reference sequence).

This clone was seen more than once but under ten times. CDR3 in amino acids: CASRGTGKNGYTF. DNA of the CDR3: TGTGCCAGCAGGGGGACAGGGAAGAATGGCTACACCTTC. This sequence joins TRBV6-4 and TRBJ1-2; 9 bases are shared with TRBD1. There are 13 residues in the CDR3. Germline V gene data show CDR1 as MRHNA and CDR2 as SNTAGT. J lost 6 bases, V lost 6 bases, and 5 bases had no gene match.

This chain joins TRBV9 and TRBJ2-3; 9 bases agree with TRBD2. The length of the CDR3 is 15 residues. V lost 5 bases to trimming and J lost 4 bases; unmatched junction nucleotides: 8. Germline V gene data show CDR1 as SGDLS and CDR2 as YYNGEE. The CDR3 DNA follows: TGTGCCAGCAGTGGTGCGGGGGGGCCCGCAGATACGCAGTATTTT. Translating gives CASSGAGGPADTQYF.

V gene TRBV5-4 combines with J gene TRBJ2-7; the match to TRBD1 covers 10 bases. The CDR3 consists of 17 residues. Unmatched junction bases numbered 13, after V lost 4 bases and J lost 3 bases. CDR1 and CDR2 from the germline V gene are SGHNT and YYREEE (reference sequence). This chain's CDR3 is CASSRFGTGAPFYEQYF. In nucleotides, the CDR3 is TGTGCCAGCAGCCGTTTCGGGACAGGGGCTCCGTTCTACGAGCAGTACTTC. Together with reference TRBV5-4 and TRBJ2-7, the CDR3 gives the full variable domain: ETGVTQSPTHLIKTRGQQVTLRCSSQSGHNTVSWYQQALGQGPQFIFQYYREEENGRGNFPPRFSGLQFPNYSSELNVNALELDDSALYLCASSRFGTGAPFYEQYFGPGTRLTVT.

The V and J genes are TRBV9 and TRBJ1-1; D is undetermined. The germline CDR1 and CDR2 sequences are SGDLS and YYNGEE. V dropped 4 bases and J dropped 1 base, with 11 bases sitting between them. This CDR3 is 14 amino acids long. CDR3 sequence reads: CASSPETPNTEAFF. The CDR3 nucleotides are TGTGCCAGCAGCCCAGAGACACCGAACACTGAAGCTTTCTTT.

The V call is TRBV28, the J call TRBJ2-3; no definite D call. Germline values: CDR1 MDHEN, CDR2 SYDVKM. The CDR3 length is 14 residues. The V and J ends lost 2 bases and 4 bases respectively, with 10 bases between them. CDR3 amino acids: CASSLPRLADTQYF. The CDR3 bases are TGTGCCAGCAGTTTACCGAGACTCGCAGATACGCAGTATTTT.

V and J are TRBV28 and TRBJ2-7, with a possible D match to TRBD1 (6 bases). The CDR3 contains 14 residues. Germline CDR1 MDHEN, CDR2 SYDVKM. Trimming took off 6 bases at V and 0 bases at J, with 12 bases between the two ends. The CDR3 DNA reads TGTGCCAGCAGACGACAGGTGAGCTCCTACGAGCAGTACTTC. Translation: CASRRQVSSYEQYF.